Listed here is a single T cell receptor (beta chain). Its antigen is still unknown. The CDR3 covers 13 residues. V dropped 3 bases and J dropped 0 bases, with 3 bases sitting between them. This record comes from a study of T cell responses to AZD1222 COVID-19 vaccine. The study's findings and limits: Unmutated variant regions reportedly attract nearly half of all spike-specific TCRs.

The method was immunoSEQ multiplex PCR; TCRdb's version includes in-frame clones alone and lacks a portion of them. The table lists around 190,000 clones, 80% to 95% of them singletons. The sequence derives from an adult in good health. Sequencing used peripheral blood, obtained on day 0 of AZD1222 vaccination. V usage is TRBV12-3 or TRBV12-4 and J usage is TRBJ1-3; D unresolved. The CDR3 bases are TGTGCCAGCAGTTTCTACTCTGGAAACACCATATATTTT. This gives the protein CASSFYSGNTIYF.